This TCR beta chain comes out of a study of Graves' ophthalmopathy and Graves' hyperthyroidism. Across the study: The study drew peripheral blood at initial diagnosis, before any treatment.

For donors with ophthalmopathy, the disease showed moderate-to-severe activity, reached CAS ≥3 and NOSPECS ≥4, and had lasted under 3 months. CDR3 regions of TCR beta were amplified from RNA transcripts. After a first-round RT-PCR with HTBI primers, a second-round multiplex PCR was run. TCRdb redid the calling of the multiplex PCR reads with MiXCR, one entry per CDR3 protein. This table holds under 250,000 distinct CDR3 sequences, 25% to 30% found once. CDR3 length: 17 residues. Trimming removed 4 bases from V and 4 bases from J; junction bases left unmatched: 7. Germline V gene sequence: CDR1 SGDLS, CDR2 YYNGEE.

The specimen sequenced was peripheral blood. The source of this sequence is a man in his forties or fifties with Graves' ophthalmopathy. V and J are TRBV9 and TRBJ2-5; TRBD2 agrees at 16 bases. The CDR3 region is CASSRGTSGRAGETQYF. Here the CDR3 DNA reads TGTGCCAGCAGCAGAGGGACTAGCGGGAGGGCAGGAGAGACCCAGTACTTC. The whole variable domain, filled in from reference TRBV9 and TRBJ2-5, reads DSGVTQTPKHLITATGQRVTLRCSPRSGDLSVYWYQQSLDQGLQFLIQYYNGEERAKGNILERFSAQQFPDLHSELNLSSLELGDSALYFCASSRGTSGRAGETQYFGPGTRLLVL.